This paragraph covers one T cell receptor beta chain sequence. The antigen it binds to is not known. Base-call qualities are not available, and no considerably larger clone is one nucleotide away. The data belong to a study of T cell responses to AZD1222 COVID-19 vaccine (dated by TCRdb to about 2021). As for the study more broadly: A total of around 240 trial participants underwent TCR sequencing, of whom some 210 received two doses of AZD1222 and 26 received two doses of the MenACWY control vaccine. Trial participants were enrolled by age into subgroups of 18-55, 56-69 and 70-plus years, and 148, 28 and 57 TCR-sequenced participants, respectively, were included in these subgroups.

The intended sense of this specimen's time point label: about 28 days (+/-7) after the second vaccine dose. AZD1222 recipients given second doses at about 4 weeks or at about 12 weeks were pooled, since spike-specific TCR depth and breadth were not found to differ between the two schedules. Vaccinee samples came from UK trials COV001 and COV002, including a single-blind randomized controlled phase 2/3 trial of AZD1222 (ChAdOx1 nCoV-19) in healthy adults. For TCRbeta chain sequencing, PBMC samples were collected from trial participants at day 0 and at day 28 after the second dose. The CDR3 regions of human TCRbeta chains were analyzed by immunosequencing. Under the source paper's analysis protocol: Repertoire TCRs were checked for matches against a reference library of SARS-CoV-2-specific TCRs that had been generated using the MIRA antigen-specificity platform. Breadth meant the fraction of unique TCRs that were SARS-CoV-2-associated, whereas depth meant the fraction of total T cells that were SARS-CoV-2-associated. Using the MIRA data, each spike-specific TCR was assigned both to the spike region to which the TCR was reactive and to a CD4 or CD8 class. Log10-transformed breadth and depth values were compared by one-way ANOVA with Sidak's multiple comparisons tests. TCRdb retrieved this table from immuneACCESS and kept in-frame rearrangements only. Not all clones are present; in checked studies, unresolved V genes account for under half, and no reason is known for the remainder. The V and J calls and clone size come from that table; D and trimming were worked out from the DNA. This sample comprises more than 100,000 clones, under 95% of them detected only once. 5% of the sample is taken by the ten largest.

General findings and caveats noted by the study authors: The vaccine-associated CD4 TCRs covered the entire spike protein, and the dominant responses fell in regions 160-218 and 743-854. Reportedly, almost half of the unique spike-specific TCRs recognized epitopes lying outside the regions that are mutated in the B.1.351 and B.1.1.7 variants. Most participants were white British and females outnumbered males, and the authors suggested that clonal diversity may have been underestimated. Conclusions about previously exposed vaccinees are limited because only six or seven AZD1222 recipients were SARS-CoV-2 seropositive at baseline. No day 14 peak-response samples were available, so repertoires were characterized only after the peak T cell response. The 56-69-year group was small, and its depth increase did not reach significance, likely because of low power. A significant rise in spike-specific TCR breadth and depth was observed after two AZD1222 doses relative to day 0 and relative to MenACWY recipients.

The sequence was collected from an adult who received the AZD1222 COVID-19 vaccine. The material sequenced was peripheral blood, taken 28 days after the second AZD1222 dose.

In nucleotide form, the sequence is TGCGCCAGCAGCTTGGAGTTGCGGGGATCAGGGGCCAACGTCCTGACTTTC. It codes for CASSLELRGSGANVLTF. The V and J genes are TRBV5-1 and TRBJ2-6; TRBD2 is a possible D gene, resting on 6 matching bases. Including the terminal cysteine and phenylalanine, the CDR3 comprises 17 residues. The entry retains the CDR3 DNA only, 51 bases that are in frame from base 1. Between the V and J ends, shortened by 0 bases and 4 bases respectively, the junction contains 14 bases. CDR1 and CDR2 (SGHRS, YFSETQ) derive from the germline V gene.